Below are 32 T cell receptor beta chains sequenced from a single sample in a study of vaccination and CD4 T cells after COVID-19. Oncomine TCR Beta short-read sequencing was applied to DNA from cultured CD4+ T cells. One entry per CDR3 protein, called by TCRdb with MiXCR from the PCR reads. Of 20,000 to 25,000 distinct CDR3 sequences listed, about 30% are singletons. These receptors' targets are unknown. The time point denotes: late sampling 161 to 241 days after vaccination in three convalescent patients. Treatment noted: approximately nine-day PBMC culture with coronavirus spike peptide pools or control peptides (ViraFEST assay). Sequencing used CD4+ T cells from blood, cultured in vitro, obtained about 7 months after SARS-CoV-2 vaccination. All receptors come from a human donor who had recovered from COVID-19.

The rearrangement uses TRBV27 and TRBJ1-1, with D unclear. The V end lost 6 bases, the J end lost 7 bases, and 18 bases lay between the germline ends. The V gene's germline CDR1 is MNHEY and CDR2 SMNVEV (reference sequence). This CDR3 comprises 14 residues. CDR3 in amino acids: CASSSTRGLGEAFF. The CDR3 DNA sequence: TGTGCCAGCAGCTCCACCCGGGGTCTAGGTGAAGCTTTCTTT.

The V call is TRBV6-5, the J call TRBJ1-1, with D unclear. The CDR3 spans 13 residues. Trimming removed 2 bases at V and 4 bases at J, with 8 bases between. The germline V gene has CDR1 MNHEY and CDR2 SVGAGI. CDR3 sequence reads: CASSYGRGTEAFF. Written as DNA, the CDR3 is TGTGCCAGCAGTTACGGGCGGGGCACTGAAGCTTTCTTT.

Only a few counts were recorded for this clonotype. DNA for the CDR3: TGTGCCAGCAGTTCGGACAGGGCCCAGCCCCAGCATTTT. It specifies CASSSDRAQPQHF. The V gene is TRBV6-5, the J gene TRBJ1-5; 8 positions agree with TRBD1. V gave up 4 bases and J gave up 7 bases; unmatched junction bases: 3. The germline V gene has CDR1 MNHEY and CDR2 SVGAGI. This CDR3 has 13 amino acids.

This chain links TRBV2 with TRBJ1-1, with D perhaps TRBD1 (6 bases). The germline V gene has CDR1 SNHLY and CDR2 FYNNEI. CDR3 length equals 14 residues. V lost 6 bases and J 1 base, leaving 12 bases between the germline ends. CDR3 in amino acids: CASRWDTTNTEAFF. The CDR3 bases are TGTGCCAGCAGATGGGACACCACGAACACTGAAGCTTTCTTT.

This clonotype has just a few counts. This chain links TRBV19 with TRBJ2-6, with D unresolved. Germline CDR1 is LNHDA and CDR2 is SQIVND (reference sequence). The CDR3 has 16 residues. Trimming pared 3 bases from V and 3 bases from J, leaving 12 bases between. CDR3 region: CASSIKLLGGANVLTF. The CDR3 DNA reads as TGTGCCAGTAGTATTAAACTATTGGGTGGGGCCAACGTCCTGACTTTC.

The V and J genes are TRBV7-3 and TRBJ2-5; D remains ambiguous. Germline V gives CDR1 SGHTA, CDR2 FQGTGA. This CDR3 spans 13 amino acids. V lost 0 bases and J lost 1, with 3 bases in between. The CDR3 region is CASSLTPQETQYF. The CDR3 DNA is TGTGCCAGCAGCTTAACTCCCCAAGAGACCCAGTACTTC.

This clonotype came up a few times. The chain couples TRBV20-1 to TRBJ2-1; the match to TRBD2 covers 11 bases. There are 20 residues in the CDR3. J was trimmed by 1 base and V by 0 bases; bases with no gene match: 14. Looked up from germline, CDR1 is DFQATT and CDR2 is SNEGSKA (reference sequence). DNA of the CDR3: TGCAGTGCTAGAGACAATAGGAGGCTAGCGGGAGGAGTATCCTACAATGAGCAGTTCTTC. Translating it yields CSARDNRRLAGGVSYNEQFF.

For this clonotype: The germline gene is not matched at one end of the junction; a read error may be the cause. The chain joins TRBV7-6 to TRBJ2-1, with TRBD2 as a possible D gene (6 bases). This CDR3 region has 14 residues. Germline V gene data show CDR1 as SGHVS and CDR2 as FNYEAQ. CDR3 sequence: CASSLTAGANEQFF. CDR3 nucleotides: TGTGCTAGCAGCTTAACAGCGGGCGCAAATGAGCAGTTCTTC. Full variable domain (missing parts from reference TRBV7-6 and TRBJ2-1): GAGVSQSPRYKVTKRGQDVALRCDPISGHVSLYWYRQALGQGPEFLTYFNYEAQQDKSGLPNDRFSAERPEGSISTLTIQRTEQRDSAMYRCASSLTAGANEQFFGPGTRLTVL.

This clonotype has a handful of counts. The chain couples TRBV6-1 to TRBJ2-5; tentatively, D is TRBD1 or TRBD2 (5 bases each). The CDR3 contains 15 residues. Germline CDR1 MNHNS, CDR2 SASEGT. Trimming removed 6 bases from V and 5 bases from J, with 19 bases in between. The CDR3 sequence: CASRGLGAGLETQYF. The DNA for the CDR3 is TGTGCCAGCAGGGGTCTCGGGGCCGGTCTGGAGACCCAGTACTTC.

Concerning this clonotype: The junction departs from germline at one end; a sequencing error may be responsible. The rearrangement uses TRBV6-5 and TRBJ2-3, with D perhaps matching TRBD1 (5 bases). Per germline, CDR1 MNHEY and CDR2 SVGAGI. CDR3 length: 15 residues. The CDR3: CASSSPQGGSDTQYF. CDR3 DNA: TGTGCCAGCAGTTCGCCGCAGGGTGGGTCAGATACGCAGTACTTT.

The rearrangement joins TRBV19 to TRBJ2-1, with TRBD2 matching over 11 bases. V lost 9 bases and J lost 1; bases outside the gene matches: 5. The length of the CDR3 is 15 residues. From germline, CDR1 is LNHDA and CDR2 SQIVND (reference sequence). The CDR3 protein is CASTTSGGSYNEQFF. As DNA, the CDR3 is TGTGCCAGCACAACTAGCGGGGGATCCTACAATGAGCAGTTCTTC.

In its sample, this clonotype was seen a few times. This chain joins TRBV19 and TRBJ1-1; possible D gene TRBD1, 5 bases. Trimming pared 5 bases from V and 4 bases from J, leaving 11 bases between. Germline V CDR1 and CDR2: LNHDA, SQIVND (reference sequence). The CDR3 runs 13 residues. The CDR3: CASSLGEGTEAFF. In nucleotides, the CDR3 is TGTGCCAGTAGTCTGGGGGAAGGCACTGAAGCTTTCTTT.

This clonotype was seen just once. Germline and junction disagree at one end, which may indicate a read error. The chain carries TRBV7-6 and TRBJ2-3; the match to TRBD2 covers 9 bases. This CDR3 region has 13 residues. The V gene's germline CDR1 is SGHVS and CDR2 FNYEAQ. The CDR3 protein is CASSLGGGDSFSF. Written as DNA, the CDR3 is TGTGCCAGCAGCTTAGGCGGGGGGGACAGCTTCTCTTTT.

This clonotype was detected a few times. This chain joins TRBV7-2 and TRBJ2-5, with 7 bases lining up with TRBD2. Germline V gives CDR1 SGHTA, CDR2 FQGNSA. V dropped 0 bases and J dropped 4; count of bases not matched to a gene: 2. CDR3 length: 14 amino acids. CDR3 nucleotide sequence: TGTGCCAGCAGCTTAGCGACTAGCACAGAGACCCAGTACTTC. Residues: CASSLATSTETQYF.

This clonotype was observed a handful of times. The rearrangement links TRBV19 to TRBJ2-7; 15 nucleotides align to TRBD2. V trimming: 4 bases; J trimming: 9 bases; junction bases outside the gene matches: 4. The CDR3 runs 14 residues. The germline V gene encodes CDR1 LNHDA and CDR2 SQIVND (reference sequence). CDR3 nucleotide sequence: TGTGCCAGTAGTAGGGGACTAGCGGGAGGAGTGCAGTACTTC. It specifies CASSRGLAGGVQYF.

This clonotype has only a few counts. CDR3 protein: CASDDNPGDSPLHF. The CDR3 DNA reads as TGTGCCAGCGATGACAACCCCGGTGATTCACCCCTCCACTTT. The chain is built from TRBV6-1 and TRBJ1-6; D is unresolved. V was clipped by 8 bases and J by 8 bases, with 16 bases between them. Germline CDR1 and CDR2: MNHNS and SASEGT. This CDR3 is built from 14 residues.

This rearrangement joins TRBV27 to TRBJ1-2; 7 bases are a match to TRBD1. Germline V gene data show CDR1 as MNHEY and CDR2 as SMNVEV (reference sequence). This CDR3 is built from 15 residues. J lost 3 bases, V lost 6 bases, and 10 bases had no gene match. The CDR3 DNA sequence: TGTGCCAGCAGACGAACAGGGGTTGCCGACTATGGCTACACCTTC. Protein product: CASRRTGVADYGYTF.

The chain couples TRBV6-4 to TRBJ2-3, with TRBD2 matching 10 bases. Germline CDR1 reads MRHNA; CDR2 reads SNTAGT. The CDR3 loop spans 16 amino acids. Trimming at V came to 5 bases and at J to 0 bases, leaving 5 bases not matched to a gene. CDR3 sequence (DNA): TGTGCCAGCAGTACAATAGCGGGAGGCAGCACAGATACGCAGTATTTT. Protein: CASSTIAGGSTDTQYF.

This chain links TRBV20-1 with TRBJ1-1, with D perhaps TRBD1 (5 bases). Deletions cut 6 bases from V and 1 base from J, with 9 bases between. Per the germline V gene, CDR1 is DFQATT and CDR2 is SNEGSKA (reference sequence). This CDR3 is built from 12 residues. In DNA form, the CDR3 reads TGCAGTGCGGTCGACAGGAACACTGAAGCTTTCTTT. This sequence encodes CSAVDRNTEAFF.

A few counts support this clonotype. V and J are TRBV20-1 and TRBJ2-1; D unresolved. CDR3 length: 17 amino acids. Trimming took off 1 base at V and 2 bases at J, with 18 bases between the two ends. CDR1 DFQATT and CDR2 SNEGSKA come from the germline V gene (reference sequence). The CDR3 reads CSARGLARIGTYNEQFF. In nucleotides, the CDR3 is TGCAGTGCTAGAGGACTCGCGCGGATTGGGACCTACAATGAGCAGTTCTTC.

The chain couples TRBV2 to TRBJ2-1; D is tentatively TRBD1 or TRBD2 (5 bases each). The CDR3 consists of 13 residues. Trimming removed 7 bases at V and 5 bases at J, with 12 bases between. Germline V gives CDR1 SNHLY, CDR2 FYNNEI. Written as DNA, the CDR3 is TGTGCCAGCATGGTGGGACCCAACAATGAGCAGTTCTTC. This sequence encodes CASMVGPNNEQFF. The full variable domain, its missing parts supplied by reference TRBV2 and TRBJ2-1, is EPEVTQTPSHQVTQMGQEVILRCVPISNHLYFYWYRQILGQKVEFLVSFYNNEISEKSEIFDDQFSVERPDGSNFTLKIRSTKLEDSAMYFCASMVGPNNEQFFGPGTRLTVL.

This clonotype came up once. The chain couples TRBV7-9 to TRBJ1-2; D not resolved. CDR3 size: 15 residues. Germline CDR1 reads SEHNR; CDR2 reads FQNEAQ (reference sequence). Trimming took 4 bases from V and 4 from J, leaving 16 bases between them. The CDR3: CASSSSITITYGYTF. The CDR3 DNA follows: TGTGCCAGCAGCTCCTCAATTACAATTACCTATGGCTACACCTTC.

This clonotype showed up just a few times. V gene TRBV4-3 combines with J gene TRBJ2-7, with 8 nucleotides matching TRBD1. Germline CDR1 and CDR2: LGHNA and YSLEER. With V trimmed by 4 bases and J by 5 bases, 7 bases remained unmatched. CDR3 size: 14 residues. This CDR3 is CASSPWTGPNEQYF. For the CDR3, the DNA is TGCGCCAGCAGCCCCTGGACAGGGCCGAACGAGCAGTACTTC.

In this sample, this clonotype turned up a few times. This chain links TRBV2 with TRBJ1-2; D remains ambiguous. CDR1 and CDR2 (germline): SNHLY, FYNNEI. V dropped 1 base and J dropped 3 bases, with 9 bases sitting between them. The CDR3 contains 14 residues. CDR3: CASSEEMVYYGYTF. The CDR3 DNA is TGTGCCAGCAGTGAAGAAATGGTTTACTATGGCTACACCTTC.

The chain employs TRBV2 and TRBJ1-1; 7 positions match TRBD1. CDR3 size: 13 residues. Trimming took 5 bases from V and 1 from J; bases not matched to a gene: 1. Germline values: CDR1 SNHLY, CDR2 FYNNEI. The CDR3 DNA follows: TGTGCCAGCAGTTACAGGGGGAACACTGAAGCTTTCTTT. Protein product: CASSYRGNTEAFF.

The rearrangement joins TRBV29-1 to TRBJ2-5, with TRBD2 matching 7 bases. The CDR3 consists of 12 residues. Germline assignment: CDR1 SQVTM and CDR2 ANQGSEA. J gave up 5 bases and V 4 bases, and 4 bases lay outside the gene matches. The CDR3 DNA follows: TGCAGCGTTGGGGGGGGAGCGGAGACCCAGTACTTC. This codes for CSVGGGAETQYF.

The chain couples TRBV5-6 to TRBJ2-7; D is tentatively TRBD1 or TRBD2 (5 bases each). Per the germline V gene, CDR1 is SGHDT and CDR2 is YYEEEE. With 4 bases removed from V and 2 bases from J, the gap between germline ends came to 10 bases. The CDR3 contains 13 residues. DNA for the CDR3: TGTGCCAGCAGCAGGGACGCCACCTACGAGCAGTACTTC. Encoded protein: CASSRDATYEQYF.

The chain carries TRBV20-1 and TRBJ1-6; 8 nucleotides agree with TRBD1. The V gene end was trimmed by 0 bases and the J gene end by 3 bases; junction bases not matched to a gene: 4. The length of the CDR3 is 16 residues. The germline V gene has CDR1 DFQATT and CDR2 SNEGSKA (reference sequence). CDR3 amino acids: CSARDHGTGYNSPLHF. CDR3 bases: TGCAGTGCTAGAGATCATGGGACAGGCTATAATTCACCCCTCCACTTT.

This clonotype was seen a handful of times. CDR3 coding DNA: TGTGCCAGCAGTTACTCCGGGGGCTGGAGGAACACTGAAGCTTTCTTT. It codes for CASSYSGGWRNTEAFF. V gene TRBV6-2 or TRBV6-3 combines with J gene TRBJ1-1; a possible D gene is TRBD1 (6 bases). V was shortened by 0 bases and J by 1 base, with 12 bases between the two germline ends. The CDR3 has 16 amino acids. Germline CDR1 reads MNHEY; CDR2 reads SVGEGT.

This clonotype was counted between two and nine times. The chain recombines TRBV20-1 with TRBJ2-7; TRBD2 is a possible D gene (6 bases). Trimming shortened V by 5 bases and J by 0 bases, and 17 bases separated the two germline ends. This CDR3 has 15 residues. Germline V gene lookup returns CDR1 DFQATT and CDR2 SNEGSKA (reference sequence). CDR3: CSASGTLRSSYEQYF. The CDR3 DNA is TGCAGTGCTTCCGGGACTCTCAGGAGCTCCTACGAGCAGTACTTC.

This clonotype was seen more than once but under ten times. The V and J genes are TRBV18 and TRBJ1-5; no firm D call. V gave up 5 bases and J gave up 1 base, with 6 bases separating them. This CDR3 has 13 amino acids. The V gene's germline CDR1 is KGHSH and CDR2 LQKENI. CDR3 nucleotides: TGTGCCAGCTCAGAGCAGAGCAATCAGCCCCAGCATTTT. This gives the protein CASSEQSNQPQHF. Based on the CDR3 plus reference TRBV18 and TRBJ1-5, the full variable domain is NAGVMQNPRHLVRRRGQEARLRCSPMKGHSHVYWYRQLPEEGLKFMVYLQKENIIDESGMPKERFSAEFPKEGPSILRIQQVVRGDSAAYFCASSEQSNQPQHFGDGTRLSIL.

In its sample, this clonotype was seen a few times. This chain connects TRBV6-1 to TRBJ2-2, with D hard to call. There are 14 residues in the CDR3. The V gene lost 2 bases and the J gene lost 3 bases, with 7 bases spanning the gap. Germline CDR1 is MNHNS and CDR2 is SASEGT. CDR3 residues: CASSEIGDTGELFF. The CDR3 DNA reads as TGTGCCAGCAGTGAAATAGGCGACACCGGGGAGCTGTTTTTT.